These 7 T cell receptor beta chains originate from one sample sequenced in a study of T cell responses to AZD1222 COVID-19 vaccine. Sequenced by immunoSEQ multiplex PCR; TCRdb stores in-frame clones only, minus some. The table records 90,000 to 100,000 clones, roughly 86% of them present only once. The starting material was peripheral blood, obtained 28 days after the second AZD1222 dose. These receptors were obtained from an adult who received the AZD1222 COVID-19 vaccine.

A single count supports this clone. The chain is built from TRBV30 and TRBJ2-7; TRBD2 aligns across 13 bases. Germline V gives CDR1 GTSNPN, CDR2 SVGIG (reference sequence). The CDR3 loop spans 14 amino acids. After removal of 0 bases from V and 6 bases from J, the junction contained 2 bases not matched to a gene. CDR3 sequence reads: CAWSVLAGGGEQYF. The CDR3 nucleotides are TGTGCCTGGAGTGTACTAGCGGGAGGGGGCGAGCAGTACTTC. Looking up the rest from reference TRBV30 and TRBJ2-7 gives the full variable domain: SQTIHQWPATLVQPVGSPLSLECTVEGTSNPNLYWYRQAAGRGLQLLFYSVGIGQISSEVPQNLSASRPQDRQFILSSKKLLLSDSGFYLCAWSVLAGGGEQYFGPGTRLTVT.

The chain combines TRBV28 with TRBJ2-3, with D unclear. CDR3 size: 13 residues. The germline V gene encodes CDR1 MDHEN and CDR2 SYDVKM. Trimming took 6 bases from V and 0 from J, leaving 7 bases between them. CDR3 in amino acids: CASSSPSTDTQYF. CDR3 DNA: TGTGCCAGCAGCAGTCCTAGCACAGATACGCAGTATTTT.

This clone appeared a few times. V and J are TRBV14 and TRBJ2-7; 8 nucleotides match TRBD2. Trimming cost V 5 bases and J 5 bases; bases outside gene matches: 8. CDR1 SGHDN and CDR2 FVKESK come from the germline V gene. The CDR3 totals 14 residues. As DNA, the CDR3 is TGTGCCAGCAGCATGAGGACTAGCCTGCACGAGCAGTACTTC. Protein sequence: CASSMRTSLHEQYF.

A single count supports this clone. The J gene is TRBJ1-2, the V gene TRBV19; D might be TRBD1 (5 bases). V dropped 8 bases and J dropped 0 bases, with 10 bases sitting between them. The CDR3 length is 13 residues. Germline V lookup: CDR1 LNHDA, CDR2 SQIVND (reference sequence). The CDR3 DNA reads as TGTGCCAGTCAGGGACCCGCTAACTATGGCTACACCTTC. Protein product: CASQGPANYGYTF.

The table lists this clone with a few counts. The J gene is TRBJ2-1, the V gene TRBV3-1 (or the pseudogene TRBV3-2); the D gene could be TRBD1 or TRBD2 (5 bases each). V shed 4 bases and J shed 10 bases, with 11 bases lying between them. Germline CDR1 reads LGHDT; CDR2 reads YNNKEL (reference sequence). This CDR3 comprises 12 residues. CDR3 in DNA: TGTGCCAGCAGCCTAGGGACCTTCGAGCAGTTCTTC. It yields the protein CASSLGTFEQFF.

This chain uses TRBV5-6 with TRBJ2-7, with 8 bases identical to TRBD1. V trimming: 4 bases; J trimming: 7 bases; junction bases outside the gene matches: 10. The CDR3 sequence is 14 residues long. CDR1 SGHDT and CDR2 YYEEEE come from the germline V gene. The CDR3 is CASSPDRGQGEQYF. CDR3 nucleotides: TGTGCCAGCAGCCCCGACAGGGGCCAGGGGGAGCAGTACTTC. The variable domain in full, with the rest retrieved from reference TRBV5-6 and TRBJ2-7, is DAGVTQSPTHLIKTRGQQVTLRCSPKSGHDTVSWYQQALGQGPQFIFQYYEEEERQRGNFPDRFSGHQFPNYSSELNVNALLLGDSALYLCASSPDRGQGEQYFGPGTRLTVT.

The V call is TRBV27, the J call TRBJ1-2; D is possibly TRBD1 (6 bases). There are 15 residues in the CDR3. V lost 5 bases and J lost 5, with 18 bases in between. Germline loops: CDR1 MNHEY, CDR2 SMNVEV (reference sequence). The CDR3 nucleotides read TGTGCCAGCAGTCCAATCATGACAGGCGGGTATGGCTACACCTTC. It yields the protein CASSPIMTGGYGYTF.